The sequence of this T cell receptor beta chain was determined in a study of cytomegalovirus exposure and HLA in healthy donors. Here immunoSEQ multiplex PCR was the method, and the copy in TCRdb shows in-frame clones only, minus some. The sample includes about 73,000 clones, approximately 95% of them seen just once. This clone was detected only once. No antigen is known for it. Study-level findings and limits: Cytomegalovirus-associated TCR beta chains were listed, numbering under 200. Reported results showed that the classifier diagnosed cytomegalovirus status with high specificity and sensitivity. It was found in a later analysis that first-cohort TCR clusters tended to co-occur in the 100 to 150 validation repertoires.

Germline V gene data show CDR1 as GTSNPN and CDR2 as SVGIG (reference sequence). CDR3 length: 14 residues. V was pared by 0 bases and J by 7 bases, with 5 bases of the junction left unmatched. The validation cohort, a group of under 150 subjects, included the donors and was separate from the roughly 670-subject first cohort. The TCR comes from a man aged 18 to 35 in good health and CMV-seronegative. The rearrangement links TRBV30 to TRBJ1-5; 8 bases align to TRBD1. Sequenced material: PBMCs. DNA of the CDR3: TGTGCCTGGAGTGTAGGGACAGGCGGACAGCCCCAGCATTTT. Translated: CAWSVGTGGQPQHF. Variable domain in full (rest from reference TRBV30 and TRBJ1-5): SQTIHQWPATLVQPVGSPLSLECTVEGTSNPNLYWYRQAAGRGLQLLFYSVGIGQISSEVPQNLSASRPQDRQFILSSKKLLLSDSGFYLCAWSVGTGGQPQHFGDGTRLSIL.